The 17 T cell receptor beta chains below come from one sample, sequenced in a study of T cells expressing NK-cell markers. Using the 5' RACE reads, TCRdb records one entry per CDR3 protein without DNA. This repertoire includes about 460,000 distinct CDR3 sequences. The sequenced sample consisted of blood T cells: a sorted CD56 or NKG2C T cell subset, CD4+ or CD8+ T cells, or bulk PBMC T cells (not recorded which). These receptors were obtained from a woman in her forties or fifties in good health.

This chain connects TRBV7-8 to TRBJ2-1; TCRdb indicates TRBD1, and absent DNA this call remains unverified. The V gene's germline CDR1 is SGHVS and CDR2 FQNEAQ. The CDR3 length is 13 residues. CDR3: CASSPEGSDEQFF.

This chain connects TRBV29-1 to TRBJ1-2; TCRdb's D gene call, TRBD1, goes unchecked for lack of DNA. The CDR3 is made up of 13 amino acids. The germline gives CDR1 SQVTM, CDR2 ANQGSEA. Here the CDR3 reads CSAGKSPNYGYTF. Combining the CDR3 with reference TRBV29-1 and TRBJ1-2 gives the whole variable domain SAVISQKPSRDICQRGTSLTIQCQVDSQVTMMFWYRQQPGQSLTLIATANQGSEATYESGFVIDKFPISRPNLTFSTLTVSNMSPEDSSIYLCSAGKSPNYGYTFGSGTRLTVV.

This chain links TRBV5-1 with TRBJ2-1; TCRdb lists TRBD1, though no DNA is available to test this call. The CDR3 runs to 14 residues. From germline, CDR1 is SGHRS and CDR2 YFSETQ. Here the CDR3 reads CASSRGDQANEQFF. The full variable domain, rest sourced from reference TRBV5-1 and TRBJ2-1, is KAGVTQTPRYLIKTRGQQVTLSCSPISGHRSVSWYQQTPGQGLQFLFEYFSETQRNKGNFPGRFSGRQFSNSRSEMNVSTLELGDSALYLCASSRGDQANEQFFGPGTRLTVL.

The V call is TRBV6-1, the J call TRBJ2-1; lacking DNA, the TRBD1 call made by TCRdb goes unchecked. Germline V lookup: CDR1 MNHNS, CDR2 SASEGT. This CDR3 has 11 residues. This CDR3 reads CASGKGDEQFF.

V is TRBV4-1 and J is TRBJ1-2; TCRdb gives TRBD1 as the D gene, but with no DNA this cannot be confirmed. This CDR3 comprises 17 residues. CDR1 is MGHRA and CDR2 is YSYEKL in the germline V gene. CDR3 in amino acids: CASSQEVRARQDYGYTF.

This chain joins TRBV7-9 and TRBJ2-7; lacking DNA, the TRBD2 call made by TCRdb goes unchecked. Germline-derived CDR1 and CDR2 are SEHNR and FQNEAQ (reference sequence). This CDR3 is 17 amino acids long. The CDR3 region is CASSLGLAGGVSYEQYF.

The genes are TRBV12-3 or TRBV12-4 and TRBJ2-2; there is no DNA to check the TCRdb D call of TRBD2. CDR3 length equals 14 residues. The CDR3: CAGSRQSSGGELFF.

The chain uses TRBV20-1 and TRBJ2-3; the D gene TCRdb calls, TRBD1, cannot be checked with no DNA. The CDR3 consists of 14 residues. Germline assignment: CDR1 DFQATT and CDR2 SNEGSKA (reference sequence). This chain's CDR3 is CSARTPGGEDTQYF.

This CDR3 is CASSRAYSNQPQHF. This chain uses TRBV5-5 with TRBJ1-5. This CDR3 spans 14 amino acids. Germline CDR1 SGHKS, CDR2 YYEKEE (reference sequence).

This CDR3 is CASSLGMAEQYF. The rearrangement links TRBV28 to TRBJ2-7; TCRdb returns TRBD2, unconfirmable since there is no DNA. The CDR3 consists of 12 residues. Germline V lookup: CDR1 MDHEN, CDR2 SYDVKM.

This sequence joins TRBV28 and TRBJ2-1. Germline lookup yields CDR1 MDHEN and CDR2 SYDVKM. CDR3 length: 11 amino acids. The CDR3 spells CASSLWNEQFF.

The V and J genes are TRBV11-1 and TRBJ1-1; TCRdb's D call, TRBD1, is unchecked because there is no DNA. Germline-derived CDR1 and CDR2 are SGHAT and FQDESV (reference sequence). CDR3 length: 13 residues. CDR3 loop: CASTFTGGTEAFF. Drawing the rest from reference TRBV11-1 and TRBJ1-1, the complete variable domain is EAEVAQSPRYKITEKSQAVAFWCDPISGHATLYWYRQILGQGPELLVQFQDESVVDDSQLPKDRFSAERLKGVDSTLKIQPAELGDSAMYLCASTFTGGTEAFFGQGTRLTVV.

V is TRBV7-3 and J is TRBJ2-4; without DNA, the TCRdb call of TRBD1 cannot be checked. The CDR3 length is 14 residues. Germline V gene lookup returns CDR1 SGHTA and CDR2 FQGTGA. CDR3 protein: CASSPPGRGDIQYF.

The gene calls are TRBV29-1 and TRBJ2-1; TCRdb names TRBD2, which stays unverified in the absence of DNA. The CDR3 length is 15 residues. Germline V gene sequence: CDR1 SQVTM, CDR2 ANQGSEA. CDR3 loop: CSAGLAGGFSNEQFF.

The rearrangement links TRBV5-1 to TRBJ2-3; the TRBD1 assignment by TCRdb is unverifiable without DNA. Germline lookup yields CDR1 SGHRS and CDR2 YFSETQ. This CDR3 comprises 15 residues. The CDR3 region is CASRPSDRAALPQYF.

V usage is TRBV5-5 and J usage is TRBJ2-3; the D gene TCRdb calls, TRBD1, cannot be checked with no DNA. CDR3 length equals 14 residues. In germline, CDR1 is SGHKS, CDR2 YYEKEE (reference sequence). CDR3 region: CASSSTGATDTQYF.

The V call is TRBV30, the J call TRBJ2-7. Germline loops: CDR1 GTSNPN, CDR2 SVGIG (reference sequence). The CDR3 is made up of 12 amino acids. The CDR3: CAWDGRDYEQYF.